This T cell receptor beta chain was retrieved from a study of tumor-infiltrating lymphocytes in primary liver carcinoma. Points from the study as a whole: Tumor-adjacent and tumor-blood pairs displayed less overlap than did pairs of tumor regions.

Production of TCR beta cDNA used 400 to 650 ng total RNA together with a constant-region primer. Library construction for TCR beta comprised three nested multiplex PCR rounds performed with slightly modified ARM-PCR. Each of the first two PCR rounds ran roughly 9 cycles with TRBV1-TRBV30 forward and C-beta reverse primers. TCRdb ran MiXCR on the multiplex PCR reads and lists one entry per CDR3 protein. This sample carries approximately 110,000 distinct CDR3 sequences, 60% to 75% of them seen once, and the ten largest clones take approximately 8.9%. A note on this clonotype: What it binds is unknown. A junction boundary mismatches the germline segment, possibly from a read error.

Germline V gene data show CDR1 as KGHDR and CDR2 as SFDVKD. CDR3 size: 15 residues. From unsorted bulk tissue weighing about 18-30 mg, DNA and RNA were co-extracted. Every tumor sample had over 85% viable tumor cells. The J gene is TRBJ2-7, the V gene TRBV24-1; a weak D match, TRBD2 (6 bases). Sequencing input: liver tumor tissue from sampling region 3. As to subset: tumor region T3, left-lateral pole. The TCR sequence derives from an older woman with primary liver carcinoma and hepatitis B virus infection. DNA for the CDR3: TGTGCCACCGGTGATGGAGGGTTAACCTCCTACGAGCAGTACTTC. As protein: CATGDGGLTSYEQYF.